The 22 T cell receptor beta chains listed next were all sequenced from one sample in a study of T-cell reconstitution after alpha-beta-depleted transplantation in children (dated by TCRdb to the mid-2010s). The library was built by means of PCR. Sequencing instrument: Illumina HiSeq 2500. Molecular barcoding was employed in the preparation of TCR libraries, with unique molecular identifiers being used to normalize TCRbeta repertoire quantification. TCRdb's own reprocessing of the public reads used fastp at Q25 and MiXCR and kept productive beta chains. Rows matching on CDR3 protein sequence are summarized as one entry with the most common DNA and genes. The sample has approximately 500,000 distinct CDR3 sequences on record, around 27% of them singletons. The ten largest clones represent 36% of the sample. The treatment or condition label for this specimen denotes: allogeneic hematopoietic cell transplantation with graft depleted of TCRalphabeta T cells and CD19 B cells.

The material was PBMCs, obtained before TCRalphabeta/CD19-depleted stem cell transplant. All receptors come from a boy under three years old with Wiskott-Aldrich syndrome, due to receive a stem cell transplant.

A note on this clonotype: A read error may produce the germline difference seen at one junction end. The chain employs TRBV20-1 and TRBJ2-7; no clear D. This CDR3 has 15 residues. Germline V CDR1 and CDR2: DFQATT, SNEGSKA (reference sequence). CDR3 nucleotides: TGCAGTGCTAGAGATCCTTACAGCTTGGAATACGGGCAGTACTTC. Translated, it gives CSARDPYSLEYGQYF.

This clonotype has only a few counts. The genes are TRBV5-1 and TRBJ1-1; D is unresolved. The germline V gene has CDR1 SGHRS and CDR2 YFSETQ. CDR3 length: 14 amino acids. The V end was cut by 3 bases, the J end by 7 bases, with 16 bases between. The CDR3: CASSSKGVDGEAFF. The DNA of the CDR3 is TGCGCCAGCAGCTCGAAGGGAGTGGATGGTGAAGCTTTCTTT.

This chain links TRBV7-8 with TRBJ2-5; 11 bases align to TRBD2. The V and J ends lost 6 bases and 7 bases, in that order; junction bases with no gene match: 10. Germline CDR1 reads SGHVS; CDR2 reads FQNEAQ. The CDR3 length is 15 residues. This CDR3 is CASRPLLAGGGTQYF. The DNA of the CDR3 is TGTGCCAGCAGGCCGCTTCTAGCGGGAGGTGGGACCCAGTACTTC.

This clonotype was found a few times. The V call is TRBV20-1, the J call TRBJ1-2, with D perhaps TRBD1 (6 bases). The CDR3 extends over 13 amino acids. In germline, CDR1 is DFQATT, CDR2 SNEGSKA (reference sequence). V lost 6 bases and J 1 base, leaving 12 bases between the germline ends. CDR3 sequence: CSAPGEGNYGYTF. CDR3 in DNA: TGCAGTGCGCCAGGGGAGGGTAACTATGGCTACACCTTC.

The table lists this clonotype with a few counts. The genes are TRBV29-1 and TRBJ2-5; 7 bases fit TRBD1. This CDR3 has 13 amino acids. Germline trimming cut 7 bases from V and 5 bases from J; bases unmatched to any gene: 10. Germline V gives CDR1 SQVTM, CDR2 ANQGSEA. The chain's CDR3 is CSAAQDRVETQYF. CDR3 DNA sequence: TGCAGCGCTGCCCAAGACAGGGTGGAGACCCAGTACTTC. The entire variable domain, with the rest obtained from reference TRBV29-1 and TRBJ2-5, is as follows: SAVISQKPSRDICQRGTSLTIQCQVDSQVTMMFWYRQQPGQSLTLIATANQGSEATYESGFVIDKFPISRPNLTFSTLTVSNMSPEDSSIYLCSAAQDRVETQYFGPGTRLLVL.

The chain carries TRBV20-1 and TRBJ1-5; D ambiguous. The CDR3 sequence is 14 residues long. Trimming shortened V by 0 bases and J by 4 bases, and 10 bases separated the two germline ends. CDR1 is DFQATT and CDR2 is SNEGSKA in the germline V gene (reference sequence). CDR3 nucleotides: TGCAGTGCTAGAGACTCTTCGGGGAATCAGCCCCAGCATTTT. It codes for CSARDSSGNQPQHF.

V is TRBV20-1 and J is TRBJ2-1; 7 bases line up with TRBD2. With V trimmed by 5 bases and J by 7 bases, 14 bases remained unmatched. The CDR3 length is 15 residues. Per germline, CDR1 DFQATT and CDR2 SNEGSKA (reference sequence). The CDR3 loop reads CSADRLGGRGNEQFF. The CDR3 coding sequence is TGCAGTGCTGACCGACTAGGCGGGAGAGGGAATGAGCAGTTCTTC.

This clonotype occurred a few times. This rearrangement joins TRBV7-9 to TRBJ1-4; D gene unclear. The CDR3 loop spans 13 amino acids. Per the germline V gene, CDR1 is SEHNR and CDR2 is FQNEAQ (reference sequence). Trimming left V 1 base short and J 10 bases short, with 10 bases between. CDR3 loop: CASSLGQFGKLFF. For the CDR3, the DNA is TGTGCCAGCAGCTTAGGTCAGTTTGGAAAACTGTTTTTT.

V and J are TRBV12-3 or TRBV12-4 and TRBJ1-1; D unclear. Trimming stripped 4 bases from V and 0 bases from J, with 9 bases between. The CDR3 runs to 14 residues. CDR3 DNA: TGTGCCAGCAGTTGGGCGTCCATGAACACTGAAGCTTTCTTT. Its protein product is CASSWASMNTEAFF.

This clonotype has ten or more counts. The chain combines TRBV5-1 with TRBJ2-2; 7 bases map to TRBD1. Germline CDR1 and CDR2: SGHRS and YFSETQ. The CDR3 length is 13 residues. After removal of 7 bases from V and 5 bases from J, the junction contained 5 bases not matched to a gene. The CDR3 sequence: CASSDRDTGELFF. In DNA, the CDR3 is TGCGCCAGCTCAGACAGGGATACCGGGGAGCTGTTTTTT.

The chain employs TRBV12-3 or TRBV12-4 and TRBJ1-2, with D maybe TRBD1 (6 bases). The CDR3 sequence is 14 residues long. V was trimmed by 7 bases and J by 6 bases, leaving 18 bases between them. In DNA form, the CDR3 reads TGTGCCAGCATCGCTTCAGGGGCTAGAGATGGCTACACCTTC. Encoded protein: CASIASGARDGYTF.

The CDR3 loop is CASSNPPGGRVWGYGYTF. The CDR3 DNA reads TGTGCCAGCAGCAATCCACCTGGCGGCAGGGTCTGGGGGTATGGCTACACCTTC. J is TRBJ1-2 and V is TRBV11-2; weak D call: TRBD1 (5 bases). The CDR3 covers 18 residues. The germline gives CDR1 SGHAT, CDR2 FQNNGV. The V and J ends lost 5 bases and 5 bases respectively, with 27 bases between them.

V usage is TRBV3-1 and J usage is TRBJ1-5, with 7 bases identical to TRBD1. The germline CDR1 and CDR2 sequences are LGHDT and YNNKEL (reference sequence). V lost 6 bases to trimming and J lost 0 bases; unmatched junction nucleotides: 5. CDR3 length equals 15 residues. The CDR3 reads CASSPQGVSNQPQHF. CDR3 in DNA: TGTGCCAGCAGTCCGCAGGGGGTTAGCAATCAGCCCCAGCATTTT.

This clonotype was observed many times. CDR3 loop: CASSLLAGEQYF. CDR3 nucleotide sequence: TGTGCCAGCAGTTTACTAGCGGGCGAGCAGTACTTC. V usage is TRBV28 and J usage is TRBJ2-7; TRBD2 matches at 8 bases. In germline, CDR1 is MDHEN, CDR2 SYDVKM. J gave up 6 bases and V 2 bases, and 0 bases lay outside the gene matches. The length of the CDR3 is 12 residues.

In its sample, this clonotype was seen once. The rearrangement links TRBV5-1 to TRBJ2-2; possibly TRBD1 for D (6 bases). Germline lookup yields CDR1 SGHRS and CDR2 YFSETQ. CDR3 size: 16 residues. V was clipped by 4 bases and J by 6 bases, with 19 bases between them. CDR3 residues: CASSATVQGNAGELFF. The CDR3 DNA follows: TGCGCCAGCAGCGCGACCGTACAGGGAAACGCCGGGGAGCTGTTTTTT.

J is TRBJ2-7 and V is TRBV6-5, with D possibly being TRBD2 (7 bases). The CDR3 extends over 14 amino acids. The ends were cut back, 0 bases at V and 2 bases at J, with 8 bases in the middle. CDR1 and CDR2 from the germline V gene are MNHEY and SVGAGI. CDR3 in amino acids: CASSYSGGPYEQYF. The CDR3 coding sequence is TGTGCCAGCAGTTACTCGGGGGGGCCCTACGAGCAGTACTTC.

The count of this clonotype is one. The V and J genes are TRBV5-1 and TRBJ2-7; D may be TRBD1 (6 bases). The CDR3 totals 15 residues. Deletions cut 0 bases from V and 1 base from J, with 11 bases between. Germline V gene sequence: CDR1 SGHRS, CDR2 YFSETQ. The CDR3 loop reads CASSLDGTRSYEQYF. The CDR3 nucleotides read TGCGCCAGCAGCTTGGATGGGACACGATCCTACGAGCAGTACTTC.

The chain links TRBV18 to TRBJ1-2; unclear D gene. Looked up from germline, CDR1 is KGHSH and CDR2 is LQKENI. The CDR3 is 14 residues long. The V and J ends lost 2 bases and 7 bases respectively, with 14 bases between them. DNA of the CDR3: TGTGCCAGCTCACCAGACCAGAAGACGGGTGGCTACACCTTC. Amino acid sequence: CASSPDQKTGGYTF.

This clonotype was observed a handful of times. The V gene is TRBV12-3 or TRBV12-4, the J gene TRBJ1-5; perhaps TRBD1 as D (6 bases). V was pared by 5 bases and J by 4 bases, with 9 bases between. This CDR3 contains 13 residues. The CDR3 sequence: CASSKQGNQPQHF. CDR3 DNA sequence: TGTGCCAGCAGTAAACAGGGTAATCAGCCCCAGCATTTT.

This chain joins TRBV28 and TRBJ1-5; D may be TRBD1 (5 bases). Germline V CDR1 and CDR2: MDHEN, SYDVKM. This CDR3 contains 16 residues. Trimming took off 5 bases at V and 0 bases at J, with 14 bases between the two ends. CDR3 region: CASSIRGGNSNQPQHF. CDR3 nucleotide sequence: TGTGCCAGCAGTATCCGGGGGGGGAATAGCAATCAGCCCCAGCATTTT.

The gene calls are TRBV20-1 and TRBJ1-2; D remains unclear. V lost 0 bases to trimming and J lost 6 bases, with 5 bases between them. Germline CDR1 DFQATT, CDR2 SNEGSKA (reference sequence). CDR3 length: 11 residues. The CDR3 region has the DNA TGCAGTGCTAGAGATCGGGATGGCTACACCTTC. Amino acids: CSARDRDGYTF.

V usage is TRBV4-2 and J usage is TRBJ2-7, with 11 bases matching TRBD1. Germline CDR1 LGHNA, CDR2 YNFKEQ. The CDR3 totals 15 residues. The V gene end was trimmed by 5 bases and the J gene end by 5 bases; junction bases not matched to a gene: 8. The CDR3 nucleotides read TGTGCCAGCAGCTTGTCCGGGACAGGGGGTCACGAGCAGTACTTC. Translating it yields CASSLSGTGGHEQYF.